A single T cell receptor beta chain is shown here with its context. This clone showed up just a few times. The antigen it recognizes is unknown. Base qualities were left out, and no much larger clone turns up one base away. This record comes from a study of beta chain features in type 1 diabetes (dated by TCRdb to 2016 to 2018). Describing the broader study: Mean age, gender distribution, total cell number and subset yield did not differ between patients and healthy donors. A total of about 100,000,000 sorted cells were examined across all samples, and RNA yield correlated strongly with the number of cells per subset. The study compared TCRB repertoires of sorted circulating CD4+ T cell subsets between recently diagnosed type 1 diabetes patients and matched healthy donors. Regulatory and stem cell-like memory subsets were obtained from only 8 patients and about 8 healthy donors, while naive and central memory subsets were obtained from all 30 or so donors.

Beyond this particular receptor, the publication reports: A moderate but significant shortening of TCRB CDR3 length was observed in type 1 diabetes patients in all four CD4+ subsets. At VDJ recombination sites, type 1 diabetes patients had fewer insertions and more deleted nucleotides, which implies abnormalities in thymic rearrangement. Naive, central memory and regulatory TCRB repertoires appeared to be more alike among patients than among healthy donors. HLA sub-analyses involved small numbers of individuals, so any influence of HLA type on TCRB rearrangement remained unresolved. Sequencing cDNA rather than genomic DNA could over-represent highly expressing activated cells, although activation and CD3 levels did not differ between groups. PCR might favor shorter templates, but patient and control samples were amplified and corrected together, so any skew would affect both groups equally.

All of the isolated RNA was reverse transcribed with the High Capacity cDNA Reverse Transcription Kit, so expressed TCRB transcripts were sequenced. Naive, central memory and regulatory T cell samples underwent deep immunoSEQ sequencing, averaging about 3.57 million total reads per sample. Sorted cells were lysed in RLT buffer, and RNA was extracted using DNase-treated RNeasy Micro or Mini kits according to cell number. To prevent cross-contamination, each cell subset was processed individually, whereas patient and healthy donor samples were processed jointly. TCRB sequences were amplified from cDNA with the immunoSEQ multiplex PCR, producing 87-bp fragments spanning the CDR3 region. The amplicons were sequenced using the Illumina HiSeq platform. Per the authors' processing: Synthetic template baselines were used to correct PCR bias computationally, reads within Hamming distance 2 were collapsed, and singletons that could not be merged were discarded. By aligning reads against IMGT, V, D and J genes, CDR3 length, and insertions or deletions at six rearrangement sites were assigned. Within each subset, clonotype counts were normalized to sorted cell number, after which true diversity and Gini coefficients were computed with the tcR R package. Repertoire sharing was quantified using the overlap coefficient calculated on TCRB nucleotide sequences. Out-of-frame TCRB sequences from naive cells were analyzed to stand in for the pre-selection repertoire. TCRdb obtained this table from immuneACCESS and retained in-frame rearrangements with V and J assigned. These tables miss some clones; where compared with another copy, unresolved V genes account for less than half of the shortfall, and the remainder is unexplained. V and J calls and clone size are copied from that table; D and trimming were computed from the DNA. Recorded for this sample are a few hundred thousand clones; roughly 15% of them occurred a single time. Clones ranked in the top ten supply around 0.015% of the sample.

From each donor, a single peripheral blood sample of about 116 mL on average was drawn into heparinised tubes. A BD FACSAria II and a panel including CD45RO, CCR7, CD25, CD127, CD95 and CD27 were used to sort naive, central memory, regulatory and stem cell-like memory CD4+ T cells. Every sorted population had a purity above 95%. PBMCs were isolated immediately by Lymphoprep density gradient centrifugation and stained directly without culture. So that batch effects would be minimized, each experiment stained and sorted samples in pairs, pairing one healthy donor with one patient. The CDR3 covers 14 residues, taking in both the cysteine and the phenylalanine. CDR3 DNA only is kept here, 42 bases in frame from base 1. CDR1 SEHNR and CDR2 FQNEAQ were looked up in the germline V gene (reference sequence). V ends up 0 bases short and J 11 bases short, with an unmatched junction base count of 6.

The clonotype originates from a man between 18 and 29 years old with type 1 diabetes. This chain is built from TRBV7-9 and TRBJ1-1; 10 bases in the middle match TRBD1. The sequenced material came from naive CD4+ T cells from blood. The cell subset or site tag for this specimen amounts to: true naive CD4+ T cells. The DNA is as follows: TGTGCCAGCAGCTTAGCCGGGACAGGGGTGAGGGCTTTCTTT. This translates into CASSLAGTGVRAFF.